This entry concerns a single TCR beta chain. Sequencing used immunoSEQ multiplex PCR; TCRdb keeps in-frame clones, though not all of them. The repertoire holds about 98,000 clones, with around 72% as singletons. This sample is part of a study of blood T cell repertoires in COVID-19. Overall study: Sites across the United States, Italy and Spain contributed samples from acute and convalescent COVID-19. T cells, B-cell-depleted T cells, or PBMCs supplied cDNA or gDNA.

CDR1 is SNHLY, CDR2 FYNNEI, per germline. Trimming took 1 base from V and 0 from J, leaving 4 bases between them. CDR3 length: 14 amino acids. Specimen: peripheral blood. The clonotype comes from a man between 65 and 85 years old with acute or convalescent COVID-19. This chain connects TRBV2 to TRBJ2-1; no clear D gene. The DNA for the CDR3 is TGTGCCAGCAGTGAAGATAGCTCCTACAATGAGCAGTTCTTC. Translating it yields CASSEDSSYNEQFF.